The TCR beta chain under discussion was sequenced for a study of cytomegalovirus exposure and HLA in healthy donors. Germline V CDR1 and CDR2: SEHNR, FQNEAQ (reference sequence). CDR3 size: 13 residues. PCR primers comprised 60 Vbeta and 13 Jbeta primers. As handled by the study authors: Around 10 million shared chains were among about 80 million unique TCR beta chains counted in a later analysis. Sequenced by immunoSEQ multiplex PCR; TCRdb stores in-frame clones only, minus some. For V, J and clone size, that table is used; D and trimming come from the DNA. Here the sample spans roughly 220,000 clones, 60% to 80% being singletons.

The TCR originated in a woman younger than 45 in good health and CMV-seronegative. Source material: PBMCs. The V call is TRBV7-9, the J call TRBJ2-5; TRBD1 agrees at 7 bases. The closer fit of TRBJ2-7 to the DNA end suggests the J call may be wrong. The CDR3 sequence is CASSWVGTDEQYF. CDR3 nucleotide sequence: TGTGCCAGCAGCTGGGTGGGGACAGACGAGCAGTACTTC.